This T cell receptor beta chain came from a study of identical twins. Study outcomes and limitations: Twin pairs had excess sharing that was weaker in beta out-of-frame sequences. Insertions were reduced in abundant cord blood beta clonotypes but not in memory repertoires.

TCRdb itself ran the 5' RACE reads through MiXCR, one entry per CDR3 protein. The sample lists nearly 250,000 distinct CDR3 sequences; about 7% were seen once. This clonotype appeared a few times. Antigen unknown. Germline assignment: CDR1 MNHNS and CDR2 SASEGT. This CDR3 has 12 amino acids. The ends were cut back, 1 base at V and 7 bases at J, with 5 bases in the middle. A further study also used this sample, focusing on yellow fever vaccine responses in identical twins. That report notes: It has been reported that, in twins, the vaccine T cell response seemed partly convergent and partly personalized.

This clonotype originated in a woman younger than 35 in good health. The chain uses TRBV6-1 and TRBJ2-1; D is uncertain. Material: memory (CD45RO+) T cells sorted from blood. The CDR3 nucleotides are TGTGCCAGCAGTGAAGTGGGGAATGAGCAGTTCTTC. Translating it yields CASSEVGNEQFF.